Below are 28 T cell receptor beta chains sequenced from a single sample in a study of blood T cell repertoires in COVID-19. TCRdb keeps only in-frame clones here, not all; method: immunoSEQ multiplex PCR. The table includes under 15,000 clones, 82% detected once. The specimen was peripheral blood. Receptors originate from a human donor in a cohort sampled during active COVID-19.

The DNA of the CDR3 is TGTGCCAGCAGTTTAGACAGGGGGACCTACAATGAGCAGTTCTTC. This translates into CASSLDRGTYNEQFF. This sequence joins TRBV6-5 and TRBJ2-1, with TRBD1 matching 9 bases. This CDR3 comprises 15 residues. The germline V gene encodes CDR1 MNHEY and CDR2 SVGAGI. V lost 4 bases, J lost 2 bases, and 3 bases stayed unmatched.

The J gene is TRBJ2-7, the V gene TRBV9; 7 bases are a match to TRBD2. This CDR3 is 14 amino acids long. V trimming: 3 bases; J trimming: 4 bases; junction bases outside the gene matches: 7. Germline-derived CDR1 and CDR2 are SGDLS and YYNGEE. CDR3 protein: CASSGGGRSYEQYF. CDR3 sequence (DNA): TGTGCCAGCAGCGGGGGGGGGAGGTCGTACGAGCAGTACTTC.

V gene TRBV7-2 combines with J gene TRBJ2-3; a possible D gene is TRBD1 (5 bases). The V end was cut by 0 bases, the J end by 2 bases, with 12 bases between. Germline CDR1 is SGHTA and CDR2 is FQGNSA. The CDR3 sequence is 16 residues long. This CDR3 is CASSLALAGYTDTQYF. DNA for the CDR3: TGTGCCAGCAGCTTAGCGCTGGCAGGGTACACAGATACGCAGTATTTT.

This clone was seen just once. The chain couples TRBV7-3 to TRBJ1-1; 7 bases fit TRBD1. Germline CDR1 reads SGHTA; CDR2 reads FQGTGA. The CDR3 sequence is 12 residues long. The junction had 3 bases not matched to a gene; V was cut back by 2 bases and J by 9 bases. CDR3 DNA: TGTGCCAGCAGCTTAGCACAGGGGAAAGCTTTCTTT. Translating it yields CASSLAQGKAFF.

The chain uses TRBV30 and TRBJ2-3; 7 nucleotides agree with TRBD1. V was pared by 4 bases and J by 3 bases, with 4 bases of the junction left unmatched. Germline V gene lookup returns CDR1 GTSNPN and CDR2 SVGIG (reference sequence). The CDR3 has 13 residues. The CDR3 here is CAWIVTGTDTQYF. The CDR3 DNA is TGTGCCTGGATAGTGACAGGGACAGATACGCAGTATTTT.

The chain joins TRBV11-2 to TRBJ1-2; D call uncertain. This CDR3 region has 15 residues. CDR1 and CDR2 from the germline V gene are SGHAT and FQNNGV. The V end was cut by 0 bases, the J end by 8 bases, with 16 bases between. This CDR3 reads CASSLDYGKVEGYTF. For the CDR3, the DNA is TGTGCCAGCAGCTTAGACTACGGGAAGGTAGAAGGCTACACCTTC.

The rearrangement links TRBV2 to TRBJ1-6; TRBD1 might be the D (5 bases). Trimming shortened V by 8 bases and J by 7 bases, and 9 bases separated the two germline ends. The germline V gene encodes CDR1 SNHLY and CDR2 FYNNEI. CDR3 size: 12 residues. CDR3 amino acids: CASGRVNSPLHF. DNA of the CDR3: TGTGCCAGCGGCAGGGTCAATTCACCCCTCCACTTT. The full variable domain, its missing parts supplied by reference TRBV2 and TRBJ1-6, is EPEVTQTPSHQVTQMGQEVILRCVPISNHLYFYWYRQILGQKVEFLVSFYNNEISEKSEIFDDQFSVERPDGSNFTLKIRSTKLEDSAMYFCASGRVNSPLHFGNGTRLTVT.

The rearrangement joins TRBV7-2 to TRBJ1-2; D gene uncertain. Per the germline V gene, CDR1 is SGHTA and CDR2 is FQGNSA. There are 13 residues in the CDR3. V dropped 4 bases and J dropped 5 bases, with 11 bases sitting between them. DNA for the CDR3: TGTGCCAGCAGCTCCGGGGTTGGGTATGGCTACACCTTC. It specifies CASSSGVGYGYTF.

The CDR3 spells CASSPGAGVDYGYTF. In nucleotides, the CDR3 is TGTGCCAGCTCACCAGGGGCAGGGGTAGACTATGGCTACACCTTC. The chain uses TRBV18 and TRBJ1-2; D may be TRBD1 (6 bases). The CDR3 is 15 residues long. Germline values: CDR1 KGHSH, CDR2 LQKENI. Trimming shortened V by 2 bases and J by 3 bases, and 13 bases separated the two germline ends. The variable domain in full, with the rest retrieved from reference TRBV18 and TRBJ1-2, is NAGVMQNPRHLVRRRGQEARLRCSPMKGHSHVYWYRQLPEEGLKFMVYLQKENIIDESGMPKERFSAEFPKEGPSILRIQQVVRGDSAAYFCASSPGAGVDYGYTFGSGTRLTVV.

The genes are TRBV28 and TRBJ2-2; 12 positions agree with TRBD2. There are 17 residues in the CDR3. CDR1 and CDR2 (germline): MDHEN, SYDVKM. V was pared by 6 bases and J by 7 bases, with 12 bases of the junction left unmatched. Here the CDR3 reads CASRTFRTSGVNGELFF. CDR3 bases: TGTGCCAGCAGAACCTTCCGGACTAGCGGGGTGAACGGGGAGCTGTTTTTT.

This sequence joins TRBV6-6 and TRBJ2-7, with 7 bases identical to TRBD2. The CDR3 runs to 13 residues. The junction had 4 bases not matched to a gene; V was cut back by 5 bases and J by 3 bases. CDR1 and CDR2 from the germline V gene are MNHNY and SVGAGI (reference sequence). DNA for the CDR3: TGTGCCAGCAGTGGGGGGGTGTACTACGAGCAGTACTTC. Its protein product is CASSGGVYYEQYF.

This clone came up a few times. V is TRBV2 and J is TRBJ1-2; no clear D gene. CDR3 size: 17 residues. CDR1 SNHLY and CDR2 FYNNEI come from the germline V gene. Between the trimmed V and J ends, which lost 2 bases and 8 bases, there was a span of 24 bases. The CDR3: CASSEFGDLTQPGGYTF. CDR3 nucleotide sequence: TGTGCCAGCAGTGAATTTGGCGACCTTACACAACCGGGAGGCTACACCTTC.

This clone is a singleton in its sample. The rearrangement joins TRBV7-9 to TRBJ1-5; maybe TRBD1 (6 bases). There are 13 residues in the CDR3. Trimming cost V 5 bases and J 4 bases, with 9 bases left between them. Germline CDR1 SEHNR, CDR2 FQNEAQ (reference sequence). The CDR3 sequence: CASSIQGNQPQHF. DNA for the CDR3: TGTGCCAGCAGCATCCAGGGGAATCAGCCCCAGCATTTT.

The chain joins TRBV7-3 to TRBJ2-1, with D possibly being TRBD1 (7 bases). CDR3 size: 15 residues. Trimming removed 4 bases from V and 3 bases from J, with 13 bases in between. CDR1 and CDR2 from the germline V gene are SGHTA and FQGTGA. DNA of the CDR3: TGTGCCAGCAGCTCCGCAGGGGGGTTCTACAATGAGCAGTTCTTC. This codes for CASSSAGGFYNEQFF.

A single count supports this clone. The V and J genes are TRBV15 and TRBJ1-2; no firm D call. The CDR3 has 14 residues. Trimming removed 5 bases at V and 6 bases at J, with 16 bases between. Germline CDR1 and CDR2: LNHNV and YYDKDF (reference sequence). The CDR3, as DNA: TGTGCCACCAGCGGCGTGGGTGCGGGCCATGGCTACACCTTC. As protein: CATSGVGAGHGYTF.

This clone occurred once. This chain links TRBV4-2 with TRBJ1-4; TRBD1 is a possible D gene (5 bases). The germline V gene encodes CDR1 LGHNA and CDR2 YNFKEQ. The CDR3 spans 17 residues. Trimming removed 3 bases at V and 0 bases at J, with 14 bases between. This chain's CDR3 is CASSQDKGLATNEKLFF. The CDR3 bases are TGTGCCAGCAGCCAGGACAAGGGGCTGGCAACTAATGAAAAACTGTTTTTT.

This clone was found a few times. The rearrangement links TRBV5-4 to TRBJ1-5, with D uncertain. Germline CDR1 and CDR2: SGHNT and YYREEE (reference sequence). The length of the CDR3 is 14 residues. Trimming left V 4 bases short and J 2 bases short, with 10 bases between. The CDR3 coding sequence is TGTGCCAGCAGCCATGACGGAGGCAATCAGCCCCAGCATTTT. Translated: CASSHDGGNQPQHF.

This clone was seen a single time. As DNA, the CDR3 is TGTGCCAGCAGCTTGGGACTAGCAAGCGAGCAGTTCTTC. It yields the protein CASSLGLASEQFF. The chain carries TRBV7-8 and TRBJ2-1, with 9 positions matching TRBD2. From germline, CDR1 is SGHVS and CDR2 FQNEAQ. Trimming cost V 3 bases and J 10 bases; bases outside gene matches: 4. This CDR3 spans 13 amino acids.

J is TRBJ2-2 and V is TRBV7-9; 8 nucleotides agree with TRBD1. The CDR3 is 14 residues long. Per germline, CDR1 SEHNR and CDR2 FQNEAQ (reference sequence). Unmatched junction bases numbered 1, after V lost 3 bases and J lost 4 bases. The CDR3 loop is CASSFQGATGELFF. CDR3 in DNA: TGTGCCAGCAGCTTTCAGGGGGCCACCGGGGAGCTGTTTTTT.

The gene calls are TRBV19 and TRBJ1-5; 7 bases match TRBD1. The germline CDR1 and CDR2 sequences are LNHDA and SQIVND (reference sequence). The CDR3 spans 12 residues. Unmatched junction bases numbered 2, after V lost 6 bases and J lost 6 bases. CDR3 in DNA: TGTGCCAGTAGACAGGGGAGTCAGCCCCAGCATTTT. Amino acid sequence: CASRQGSQPQHF.

J is TRBJ1-1 and V is TRBV5-1; D remains ambiguous. Germline-derived CDR1 and CDR2 are SGHRS and YFSETQ. The CDR3 is made up of 14 amino acids. The germline V and J ends were trimmed by 4 bases and 0 bases, with 10 bases remaining between them. CDR3 nucleotide sequence: TGCGCCAGCAGCGGCGGGCAGATGAACACTGAAGCTTTCTTT. Translated, it gives CASSGGQMNTEAFF.

The rearrangement joins TRBV6-1 to TRBJ1-2; 10 bases are a match to TRBD1. This CDR3 comprises 15 residues. Per the germline V gene, CDR1 is MNHNS and CDR2 is SASEGT. Germline trimming cut 6 bases from V and 7 bases from J; bases unmatched to any gene: 11. The CDR3: CASRGDRGALFGYTF. The CDR3 DNA is TGTGCCAGCAGGGGGGACAGGGGCGCTCTATTTGGCTACACCTTC.

The V and J genes are TRBV2 and TRBJ2-7, with TRBD2 matching over 12 bases. The length of the CDR3 is 15 residues. With 5 bases clipped from V and 7 bases from J, the junction kept 9 bases outside the gene matches. The V gene's germline CDR1 is SNHLY and CDR2 FYNNEI. The CDR3 spells CASSSTSGGAYEQYF. CDR3 coding DNA: TGTGCCAGCAGTTCGACTAGCGGGGGTGCATATGAGCAGTACTTC. The full variable domain, rest sourced from reference TRBV2 and TRBJ2-7, is EPEVTQTPSHQVTQMGQEVILRCVPISNHLYFYWYRQILGQKVEFLVSFYNNEISEKSEIFDDQFSVERPDGSNFTLKIRSTKLEDSAMYFCASSSTSGGAYEQYFGPGTRLTVT.

The chain links TRBV6-6 to TRBJ1-2, with 8 bases aligning to TRBD1. V shed 2 bases, J shed 8 bases, and the junction held 7 bases outside the gene matches. The CDR3 contains 14 residues. Germline assignment: CDR1 MNHNY and CDR2 SVGAGI (reference sequence). DNA for the CDR3: TGTGCCAGCAGTTACCCCGACAGGGGAACAGGCTACACCTTC. Amino acids: CASSYPDRGTGYTF.

The chain employs TRBV5-1 and TRBJ1-1; 7 bases map to TRBD1. The CDR3 totals 13 residues. CDR1 is SGHRS, CDR2 YFSETQ, per germline. Trimming took 0 bases from V and 12 from J; bases not matched to a gene: 8. Here the CDR3 DNA reads TGCGCCAGCAGCTTGGTAGGGCAGGGGGAAACTTTCTTT. This encodes CASSLVGQGETFF.

As regards this clone: One junction end does not reproduce the germline sequence, and a read error may be involved. This sequence joins TRBV7-7 and TRBJ2-5; 7 bases agree with TRBD1. The CDR3 covers 15 residues. In germline, CDR1 is SSHAT, CDR2 FNYEAQ (reference sequence). The chain's CDR3 is CASSLLRGRGETQYF. The DNA for the CDR3 is TGTGCTAGCAGCCTCCTAAGGGGGCGAGGGGAGACCCAGTACTTC.

The V and J genes are TRBV19 and TRBJ1-2; 9 bases agree with TRBD1. Germline CDR1 LNHDA, CDR2 SQIVND (reference sequence). V was pared by 5 bases and J by 1 base, with 11 bases of the junction left unmatched. The CDR3 runs to 17 residues. CDR3: CASSAGQGTSFNYGYTF. The CDR3 DNA follows: TGTGCCAGTAGTGCGGGACAGGGCACGTCTTTTAACTATGGCTACACCTTC.

The J gene is TRBJ1-5, the V gene TRBV5-5; 10 bases are shared with TRBD1. V dropped 4 bases and J dropped 3; count of bases not matched to a gene: 16. Germline V lookup: CDR1 SGHKS, CDR2 YYEKEE (reference sequence). CDR3 length equals 19 residues. CDR3 sequence: CASSQGPGQGRLINQPQHF. CDR3 bases: TGTGCCAGCAGCCAGGGACCGGGACAGGGGCGTCTCATCAATCAGCCCCAGCATTTT.